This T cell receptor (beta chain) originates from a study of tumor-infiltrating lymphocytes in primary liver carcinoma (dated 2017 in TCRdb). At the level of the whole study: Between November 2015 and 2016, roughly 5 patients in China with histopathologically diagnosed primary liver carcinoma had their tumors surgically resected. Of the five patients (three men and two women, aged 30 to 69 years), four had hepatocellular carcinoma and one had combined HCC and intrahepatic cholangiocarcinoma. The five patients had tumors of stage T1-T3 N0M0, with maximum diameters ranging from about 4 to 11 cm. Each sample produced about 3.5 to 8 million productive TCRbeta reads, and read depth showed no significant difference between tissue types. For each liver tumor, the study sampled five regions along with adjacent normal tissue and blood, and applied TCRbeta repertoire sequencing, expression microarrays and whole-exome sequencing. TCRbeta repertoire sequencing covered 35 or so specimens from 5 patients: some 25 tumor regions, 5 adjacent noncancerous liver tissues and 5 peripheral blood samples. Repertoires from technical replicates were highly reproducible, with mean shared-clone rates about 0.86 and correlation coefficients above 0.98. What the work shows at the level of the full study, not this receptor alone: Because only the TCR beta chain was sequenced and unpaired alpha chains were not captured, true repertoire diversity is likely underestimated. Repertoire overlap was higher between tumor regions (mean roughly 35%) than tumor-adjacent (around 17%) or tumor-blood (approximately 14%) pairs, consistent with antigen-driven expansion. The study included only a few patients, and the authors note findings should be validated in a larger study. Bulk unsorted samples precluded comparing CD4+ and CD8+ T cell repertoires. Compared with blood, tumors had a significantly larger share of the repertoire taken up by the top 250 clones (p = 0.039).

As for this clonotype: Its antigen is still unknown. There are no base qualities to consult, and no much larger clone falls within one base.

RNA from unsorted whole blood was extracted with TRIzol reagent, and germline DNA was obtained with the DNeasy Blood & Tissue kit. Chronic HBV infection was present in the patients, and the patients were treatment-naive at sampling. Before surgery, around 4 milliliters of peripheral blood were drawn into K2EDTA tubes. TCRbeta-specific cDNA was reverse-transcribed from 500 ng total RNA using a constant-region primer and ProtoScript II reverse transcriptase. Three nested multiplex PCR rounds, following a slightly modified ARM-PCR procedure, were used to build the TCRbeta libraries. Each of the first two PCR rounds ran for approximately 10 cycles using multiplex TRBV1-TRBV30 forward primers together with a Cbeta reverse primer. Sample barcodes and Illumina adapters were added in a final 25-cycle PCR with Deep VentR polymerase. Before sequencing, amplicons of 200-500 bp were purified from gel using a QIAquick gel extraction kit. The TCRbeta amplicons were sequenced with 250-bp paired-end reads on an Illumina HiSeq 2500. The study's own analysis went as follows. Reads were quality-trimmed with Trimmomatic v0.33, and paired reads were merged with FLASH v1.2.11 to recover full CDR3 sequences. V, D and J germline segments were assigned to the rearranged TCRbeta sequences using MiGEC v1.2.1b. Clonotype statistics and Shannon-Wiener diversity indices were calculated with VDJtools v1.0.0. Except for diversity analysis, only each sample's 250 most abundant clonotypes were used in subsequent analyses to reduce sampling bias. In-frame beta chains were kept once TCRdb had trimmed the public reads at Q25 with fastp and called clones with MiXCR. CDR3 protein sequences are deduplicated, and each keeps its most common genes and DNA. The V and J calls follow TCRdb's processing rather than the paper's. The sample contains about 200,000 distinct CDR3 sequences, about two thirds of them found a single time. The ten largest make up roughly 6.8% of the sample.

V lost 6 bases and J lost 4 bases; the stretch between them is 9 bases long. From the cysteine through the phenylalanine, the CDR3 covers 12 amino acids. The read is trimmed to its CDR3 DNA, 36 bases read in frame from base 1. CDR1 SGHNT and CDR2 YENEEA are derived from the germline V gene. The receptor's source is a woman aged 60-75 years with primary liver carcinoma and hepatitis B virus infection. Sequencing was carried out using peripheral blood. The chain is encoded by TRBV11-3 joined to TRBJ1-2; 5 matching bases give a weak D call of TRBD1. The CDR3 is CASSVGPYGYTF. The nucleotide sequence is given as TGTGCCAGCAGTGTGGGACCCTATGGCTACACCTTC.